This T cell receptor beta chain stems from a study of response to subunit inactivated influenza vaccine. Germline-derived CDR1 and CDR2 are SGHRS and YFSETQ. Trimming cost V 5 bases and J 2 bases, with 11 bases left between them. The CDR3 runs 14 residues. This clonotype has a count of ten or more. Each CDR3 protein gets one entry after TCRdb re-called the RT-PCR reads with MiXCR. The table includes about 520,000 distinct CDR3 sequences, 6.5% to 8% detected once. The sequence was obtained from a man aged 50 to 75 who received an inactivated influenza vaccine. V is TRBV5-1 and J is TRBJ2-1, with D possibly TRBD2 on 6 matching bases. The sample was PBMCs from blood, taken around 2 years after vaccination. CDR3 region: CASSTGTAYNEQFF. CDR3 in DNA: TGCGCCAGCAGTACCGGGACTGCCTACAATGAGCAGTTCTTC.